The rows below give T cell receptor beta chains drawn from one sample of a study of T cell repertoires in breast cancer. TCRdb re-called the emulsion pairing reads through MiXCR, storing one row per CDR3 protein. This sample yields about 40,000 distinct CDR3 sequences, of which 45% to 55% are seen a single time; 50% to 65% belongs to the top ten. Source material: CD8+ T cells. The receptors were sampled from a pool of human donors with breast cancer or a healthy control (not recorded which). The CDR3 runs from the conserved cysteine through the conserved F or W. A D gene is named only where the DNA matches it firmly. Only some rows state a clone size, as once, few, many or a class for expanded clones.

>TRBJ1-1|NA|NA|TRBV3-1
TGTGCCAGCAGCCACGGGTTGGCGAACACTGAAGCTTTCTTT
CASSHGLANTEAFF
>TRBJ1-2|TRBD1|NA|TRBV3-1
TGTGCCAGCAGCCACCGGGACAGGGATTATGGCTACACCTTC
CASSHRDRDYGYTF
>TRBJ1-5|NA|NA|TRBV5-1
TGCGCCAGCAGCTTGGCCCCATCCGGGGGCAATCAGCCCCAGCATTTT
CASSLAPSGGNQPQHF
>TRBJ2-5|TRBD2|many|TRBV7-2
TGTGCCAGCAACACCCTTAGCGGGGGGCTCCAAGAGACCCAGTACTTC
CASNTLSGGLQETQYF
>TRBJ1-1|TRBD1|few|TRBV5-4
TGTGCCAGCAGACGGGACAGGGGATATACTGAAGCTTTCTTT
CASRRDRGYTEAFF
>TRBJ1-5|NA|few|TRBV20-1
TGCAGTGCTAGTGAGACAAGAGATCAGCCCCAGCATTTT
CSASETRDQPQHF
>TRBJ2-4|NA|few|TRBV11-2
TGTGCCAGCAGCCCGGATGGCGCACTAGCCAAAAACATTCAGTACTTC
CASSPDGALAKNIQYF
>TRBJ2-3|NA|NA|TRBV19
TGTGCCAGTAGTCTTATCGGACTGCCTCCGTCGGATACGCAGTATTTT
CASSLIGLPPSDTQYF
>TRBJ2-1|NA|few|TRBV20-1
TGCAGTGCTAGAGATCTAACCGGGACCTCCTACAATGAGCAGTTCTTC
CSARDLTGTSYNEQFF
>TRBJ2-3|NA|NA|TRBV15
TGTGCCACCAGCGGGGCGTCCGGGTCAGGGGCCCTAGATACGCAGTATTTT
CATSGASGSGALDTQYF
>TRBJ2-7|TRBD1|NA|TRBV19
TGTGCCAGTAGCTTGCCGGGACAGAAGTCCTACGAGCAGTACTTC
CASSLPGQKSYEQYF
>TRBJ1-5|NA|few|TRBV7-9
TGTGCCAGCAGCCTGGAGGGGCCCCAGCATTTT
CASSLEGPQHF
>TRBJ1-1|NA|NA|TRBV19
TGTGCCAGTAGTATACCCCACCTACTTCCAGGGCCGGCTACCTTGAACACTGAAGCTTTCTTT
CASSIPHLLPGPATLNTEAFF
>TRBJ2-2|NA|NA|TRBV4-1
TGCGCCAGCAGCCAAATTCTCGGGGAGCTGTTTTTT
CASSQILGELFF
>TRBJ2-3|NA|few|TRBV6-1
TGTGCCAGCAGTCCCTTTGGAGATACGCAGTATTTT
CASSPFGDTQYF
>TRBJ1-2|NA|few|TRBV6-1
TGTGCCGCTTGGGGGGGTCGTGGCTACACCTTC
CAAWGGRGYTF
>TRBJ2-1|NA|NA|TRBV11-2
TGTGCCAGCAGCTTCGATCTATCGGGGCCCCTTAATGAGCAGTTCTTC
CASSFDLSGPLNEQFF
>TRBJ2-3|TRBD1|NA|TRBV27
TGTGCCAGCCTCGGCGGAGGACAGGGAAAATCGGCAAGCACAGATACGCAGTATTTT
CASLGGGQGKSASTDTQYF
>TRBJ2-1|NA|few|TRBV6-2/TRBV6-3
TGTGCCAGCAGCCAGAATGGTCTGGAAGTTGAGCAGTTCTTC
CASSQNGLEVEQFF
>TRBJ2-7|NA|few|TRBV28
TGTGCCAGCACCACCTGGGACGCTGGAGGGGGCCACGAGCAGTACTTC
CASTTWDAGGGHEQYF
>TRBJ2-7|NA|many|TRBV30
TGTGCCTGGAATCTAGCGTCCGGCGAGCAGTACTTC
CAWNLASGEQYF
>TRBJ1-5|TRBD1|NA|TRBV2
TGTGCCAGCGCCGGACAGGACAATCAGCCCCAGCATTTT
CASAGQDNQPQHF
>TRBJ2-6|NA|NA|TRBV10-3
TGTGCCATCAGTGTTGGAACGGGGGCCCCCGTCCTGACTTTC
CAISVGTGAPVLTF
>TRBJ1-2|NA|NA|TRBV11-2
TGTGCCAGCAGCTTATCTACCCAGTTTTATGGCTACACCTTC
CASSLSTQFYGYTF
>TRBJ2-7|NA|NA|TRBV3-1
TGTGCCAGCAGCTCTAAGGGAGCCGAGCAGTACTTC
CASSSKGAEQYF
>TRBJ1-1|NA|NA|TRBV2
TGTGCCAGCGGATGGACAGTGAACACTGAAGCTTTCTTT
CASGWTVNTEAFF